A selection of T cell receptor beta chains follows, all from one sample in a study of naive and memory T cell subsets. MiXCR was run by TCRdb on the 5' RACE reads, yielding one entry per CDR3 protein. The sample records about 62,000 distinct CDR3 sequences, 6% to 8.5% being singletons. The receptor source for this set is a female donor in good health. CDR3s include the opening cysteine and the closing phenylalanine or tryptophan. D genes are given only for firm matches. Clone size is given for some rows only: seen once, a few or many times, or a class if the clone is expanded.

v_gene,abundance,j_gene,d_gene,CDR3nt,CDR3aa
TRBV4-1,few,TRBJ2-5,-,TGCGCCAGCAGCCAAGGGGGCCGAGAGACCCAGTACTTC,CASSQGGRETQYF
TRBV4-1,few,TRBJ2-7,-,TGCGCCAGCAGCCACGACAACGGGGCAACCCCCTACGAGCAGTACTTC,CASSHDNGATPYEQYF
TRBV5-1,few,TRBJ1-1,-,TGCGCCAGCAGGGGGGGGCGGGGTACCGACACTGAAGCTTTCTTT,CASRGGRGTDTEAFF
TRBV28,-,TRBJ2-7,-,TGTGCCAGCACGGGGGGCCGAGAACTGAACGAGCAGTACTTC,CASTGGRELNEQYF
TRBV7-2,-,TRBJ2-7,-,TGTGCCAGCAGCTTAATGCTCTCCCGGGACGAGCAGTACTTC,CASSLMLSRDEQYF
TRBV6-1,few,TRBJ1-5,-,TGTGCCAGCAGTGAGAGGGGGGGCAATCAGCCCCAGCATTTT,CASSERGGNQPQHF
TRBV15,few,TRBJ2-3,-,TGTGCCACCAGCAGTGGCGGGCGGGGGCTCACAGATACGCAGTATTTT,CATSSGGRGLTDTQYF
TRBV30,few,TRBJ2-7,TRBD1,TGTGCCTGGAGTGATTTCGGTTTACGGACAGGGTACCCCTACGAGCAGTACTTC,CAWSDFGLRTGYPYEQYF
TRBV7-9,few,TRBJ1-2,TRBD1,TGTGTCAGCAGTCTCCCGACAGGGGTATTGGGCTACACCTTC,CVSSLPTGVLGYTF
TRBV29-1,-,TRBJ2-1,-,TGCAGCGTTGATAAGGACACTAGCTCCTACAATGAGCAGTTCTTC,CSVDKDTSSYNEQFF
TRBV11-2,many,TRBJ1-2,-,TGTGCCAGCAGCTTAGTTTGGGCAGGGAACTATGGCTACACCTTC,CASSLVWAGNYGYTF
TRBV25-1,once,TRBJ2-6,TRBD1,TGTGCCAGCAGTCCCGCCCCCGGGACAGGGCTCGCTGGGGCCAACGTCCTGACTTTC,CASSPAPGTGLAGANVLTF
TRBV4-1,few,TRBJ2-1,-,TGCGCCAGCAGCCCCATGGACGGTTACAATGAGCAGTTCTTC,CASSPMDGYNEQFF
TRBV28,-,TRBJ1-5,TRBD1,TGTGCCAGGGGATTTCACAGGGGTCTGGGGAGACTCAATCAGCCCCAGCATTTT,CARGFHRGLGRLNQPQHF
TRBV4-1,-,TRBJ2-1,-,TGCGCCAGCAGCCAAGGACAGTTCAGCAATGAGCAGTTCTTC,CASSQGQFSNEQFF
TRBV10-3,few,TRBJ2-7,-,TGTGCCATCAGTGGGTCTATTTCCTACGAGCAGTACTTC,CAISGSISYEQYF
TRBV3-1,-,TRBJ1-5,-,TGTGCCAGCAGCCAATTCGGATATAGCAATCAGCCCCAGCATTTT,CASSQFGYSNQPQHF